Included here is one TCR beta chain sequence, with context. Its antigen is as yet unknown. The entry originates in a study of cytomegalovirus exposure and HLA in healthy donors. Primers: 60 Vbeta forward and 13 Jbeta reverse. Original processing notes: Around 10 million of the 80 million or so unique TCR beta chains counted in a later analysis were shared. Assay used: immunoSEQ multiplex PCR; TCRdb lists only in-frame clones, some missing. V and J calls and clone size are those listed in that table; D and trimming were worked out from the DNA. This repertoire shows roughly 100,000 clones, 65% to 90% found once; its top ten account for nearly 3.5%. Study-wide points: Among immune exposure information, only CMV serostatus was available.

This CDR3 contains 11 residues. CDR1 and CDR2 from the germline V gene are MNHEY and SMNVEV (reference sequence). Between the trimmed V and J ends, which lost 5 bases and 9 bases, there was a span of 8 bases. The sequenced sample was PBMCs. The sequence came from a man in his thirties or forties in good health and CMV-seropositive. The V and J genes are TRBV27 and TRBJ2-1; D unclear. This CDR3 reads CASSQRSEQFF. The CDR3 DNA reads as TGTGCCAGCAGTCAAAGGAGTGAGCAGTTCTTC.